This T cell receptor (beta chain) was sequenced in a study of T cells in Graves' hyperthyroidism and ophthalmopathy. Template material for amplifying TCR beta CDR3 regions consisted of RNA transcripts. The TCR CDR3 was amplified in a first-round RT-PCR using the HTBI primer set. TCRdb re-called the multiplex PCR reads through MiXCR, storing one row per CDR3 protein. The sample lists under 400,000 distinct CDR3 sequences, roughly 13% seen once, with 9.2% in the top ten. The sample holds many counts of this clonotype. Diagnosis rested on symptoms, serum thyroxine and TRAb, thyroid ultrasound, and orbital computed tomography. The length of the CDR3 is 15 residues. CDR1 is SGHTA and CDR2 is FQGNSA in the germline V gene. V was pared by 4 bases and J by 3 bases, with 2 bases of the junction left unmatched.

The sample comprised blood. The sequence derives from a woman under 30 with Graves' hyperthyroidism. The rearrangement joins TRBV7-2 to TRBJ2-2; 10 nucleotides line up with TRBD2. The chain's CDR3 is CASSSSGGHTGELFF. The CDR3 DNA is TGTGCCAGCAGCTCTAGCGGGGGCCACACCGGGGAGCTGTTTTTT.